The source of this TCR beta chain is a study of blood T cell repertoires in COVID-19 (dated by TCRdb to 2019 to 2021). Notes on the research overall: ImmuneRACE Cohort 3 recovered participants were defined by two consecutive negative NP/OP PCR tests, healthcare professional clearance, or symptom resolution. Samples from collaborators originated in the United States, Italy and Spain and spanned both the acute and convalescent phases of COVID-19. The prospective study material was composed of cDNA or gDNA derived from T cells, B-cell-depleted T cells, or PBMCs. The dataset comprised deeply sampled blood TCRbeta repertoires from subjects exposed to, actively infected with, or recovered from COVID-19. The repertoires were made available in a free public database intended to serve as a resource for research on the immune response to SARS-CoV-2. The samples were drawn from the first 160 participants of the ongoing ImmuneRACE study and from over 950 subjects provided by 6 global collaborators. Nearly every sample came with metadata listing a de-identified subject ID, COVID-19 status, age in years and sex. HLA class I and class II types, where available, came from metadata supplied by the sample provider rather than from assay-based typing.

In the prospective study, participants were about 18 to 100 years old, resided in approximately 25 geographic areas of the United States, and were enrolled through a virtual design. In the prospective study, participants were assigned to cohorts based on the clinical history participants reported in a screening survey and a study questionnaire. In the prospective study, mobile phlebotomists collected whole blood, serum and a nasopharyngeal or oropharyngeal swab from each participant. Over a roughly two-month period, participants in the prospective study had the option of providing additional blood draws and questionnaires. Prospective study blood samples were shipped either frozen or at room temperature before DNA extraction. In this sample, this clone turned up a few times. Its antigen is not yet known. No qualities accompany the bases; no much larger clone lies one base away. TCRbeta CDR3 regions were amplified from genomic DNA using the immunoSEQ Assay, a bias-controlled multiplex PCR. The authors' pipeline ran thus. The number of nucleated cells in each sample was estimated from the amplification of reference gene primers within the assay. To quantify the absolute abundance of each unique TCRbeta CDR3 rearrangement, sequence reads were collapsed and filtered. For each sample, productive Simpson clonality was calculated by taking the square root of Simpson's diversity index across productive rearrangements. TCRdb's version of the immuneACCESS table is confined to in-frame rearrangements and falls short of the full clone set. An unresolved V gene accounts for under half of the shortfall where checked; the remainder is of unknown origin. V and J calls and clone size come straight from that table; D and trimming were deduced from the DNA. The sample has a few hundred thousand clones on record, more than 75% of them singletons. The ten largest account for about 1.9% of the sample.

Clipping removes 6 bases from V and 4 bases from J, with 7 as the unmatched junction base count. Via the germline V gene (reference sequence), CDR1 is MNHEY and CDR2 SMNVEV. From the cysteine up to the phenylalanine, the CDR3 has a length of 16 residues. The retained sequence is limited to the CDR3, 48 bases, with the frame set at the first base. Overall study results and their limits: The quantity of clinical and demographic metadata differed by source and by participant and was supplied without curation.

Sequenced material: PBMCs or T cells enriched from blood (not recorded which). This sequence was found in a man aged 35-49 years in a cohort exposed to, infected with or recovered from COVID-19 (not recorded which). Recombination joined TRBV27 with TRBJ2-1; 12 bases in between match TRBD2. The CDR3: CASRRTSGISYNEQFF. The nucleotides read TGTGCCAGCAGAAGGACTAGCGGGATTTCATACAATGAGCAGTTCTTC.